Detailed here is one T cell receptor beta chain. TCRdb's table, derived via immunoSEQ multiplex PCR, lists solely in-frame clones and lacks some. Counted here are approximately 460,000 clones, roughly 87% occurring once; the ten biggest clones make up roughly 0.84%. The data originate from a study of blood T cell repertoires in COVID-19. Study-wide context: Spain, Italy and the United States supplied samples that represented acute and convalescent COVID-19. T cells, B-cell-depleted T cells, or PBMCs provided the cDNA or gDNA that served as material.

Germline-derived CDR1 and CDR2 are MNHNY and SVGAGI (reference sequence). Trimming left V 7 bases short and J 4 bases short, with 16 bases between. The CDR3 contains 15 residues. Followed over time, Seattle patients had been enrolled while infection was active. The chain uses TRBV6-6 and TRBJ2-2; perhaps TRBD2 as D (6 bases). Sequencing was done on a sample of peripheral blood. This clonotype originated in a man younger than 30 with COVID-19, enrolled during active disease. CDR3 sequence reads: CASTRDLGGTGELFF. In nucleotides, the CDR3 is TGTGCCAGCACCAGAGACCTCGGGGGCACCGGGGAGCTGTTTTTT.